Below, 10 T cell receptor beta chains from the same sample are listed, as sequenced in a study of PD-1 blockade in classical Hodgkin lymphoma. The method was immunoSEQ multiplex PCR; TCRdb's version includes in-frame clones alone and lacks a portion of them. This sample has fewer than 3,500 clones; about 69% occur once, and the top ten carry around 22%. Specified time point: cycle 4 day 1 (C4D1), after 5 to 7 weeks of nivolumab. Every one of the patients relapsed after autologous stem cell transplantation (brentuximab vedotin exposure was variable). Thawed PBMCs underwent magnetic negative selection to obtain purified CD8+ T cells. Material: CD8+ T cells from blood, obtained before the fourth cycle of nivolumab. Source of these receptors: a human donor with classical Hodgkin lymphoma.

This clone has only a few counts. This chain connects TRBV4-1 to TRBJ2-5; 11 nucleotides match TRBD2. J was trimmed by 2 bases and V by 0 bases; bases with no gene match: 2. Germline CDR1 and CDR2: MGHRA and YSYEKL. The CDR3 spans 16 residues. CDR3 residues: CASSQEGLAAQETQYF. The CDR3 DNA reads TGCGCCAGCAGCCAAGAGGGACTAGCGGCTCAAGAGACCCAGTACTTC.

The genes are TRBV2 and TRBJ2-7, with 12 bases fitting TRBD1. The CDR3 runs 20 residues. Trimming took 7 bases from V and 3 from J; bases not matched to a gene: 22. Germline-derived CDR1 and CDR2 are SNHLY and FYNNEI. The CDR3 coding sequence is TGTGCCAGCACCCCCGGGGGACAGGGGGCCTCCGGGGGGTACTACTACGAGCAGTACTTC. Its protein is CASTPGGQGASGGYYYEQYF.

For this clone: This CDR3 is also generated by other DNA sequences in the sample. The chain employs TRBV27 and TRBJ1-2; TRBD1 might be the D (5 bases). This CDR3 spans 17 amino acids. V lost 5 bases, J lost 0 bases, and 19 bases lay in between. In germline, CDR1 is MNHEY, CDR2 SMNVEV (reference sequence). CDR3 DNA: TGTGCCAGCAGTCCCAGGGCTGGGGGGGGATCTAACTATGGCTACACCTTC. Its protein is CASSPRAGGGSNYGYTF.

Concerning this clone itself: In the same sample, other DNA sequences code for this CDR3. The gene calls are TRBV9 and TRBJ2-5; 7 bases align to TRBD2. This CDR3 contains 15 residues. Trimming took 4 bases from V and 1 from J; bases not matched to a gene: 7. Germline V gene sequence: CDR1 SGDLS, CDR2 YYNGEE. The DNA of the CDR3 is TGTGCCAGCAGCCTAACTAGCGCCCTCCAAGAGACCCAGTACTTC. Amino acids: CASSLTSALQETQYF.

The chain joins TRBV30 to TRBJ1-3; TRBD1 agrees at 8 bases. J lost 8 bases, V lost 3 bases, and 9 bases had no gene match. CDR3 length: 14 residues. From germline, CDR1 is GTSNPN and CDR2 SVGIG (reference sequence). The CDR3 region has the DNA TGTGCCTGGAGCGGGGGGTACAGGGGGGACACCATATATTTT. This encodes CAWSGGYRGDTIYF.

The chain employs TRBV5-4 and TRBJ1-3; D is unclear. The V end lost 6 bases, the J end lost 0 bases, and 10 bases lay between the germline ends. The CDR3 runs to 14 residues. Germline assignment: CDR1 SGHNT and CDR2 YYREEE (reference sequence). This CDR3 is CASMKGSSGNTIYF. The CDR3 coding sequence is TGTGCCAGCATGAAGGGATCCTCTGGAAACACCATATATTTT. Full variable domain (missing parts from reference TRBV5-4 and TRBJ1-3): ETGVTQSPTHLIKTRGQQVTLRCSSQSGHNTVSWYQQALGQGPQFIFQYYREEENGRGNFPPRFSGLQFPNYSSELNVNALELDDSALYLCASMKGSSGNTIYFGEGSWLTVV.

In this sample, this clone turned up once. The gene calls are TRBV7-2 and TRBJ2-7, with D tentatively TRBD1 (7 bases). Trimming pared 3 bases from V and 7 bases from J, leaving 13 bases between. Looked up from germline, CDR1 is SGHTA and CDR2 is FQGNSA. The CDR3 is made up of 13 amino acids. CDR3 loop: CASSFAPGGEQYF. In nucleotides, the CDR3 is TGTGCCAGCAGCTTCGCGCCAGGGGGGGAGCAGTACTTC.

In its sample, this clone was seen once. The chain is built from TRBV19 and TRBJ2-7, with D unclear. CDR3 length: 11 amino acids. Germline V gene lookup returns CDR1 LNHDA and CDR2 SQIVND (reference sequence). V dropped 5 bases and J dropped 4 bases, with 6 bases sitting between them. The CDR3 region has the DNA TGTGCCAGTAGTCATCGGTACGAGCAGTACTTC. This gives the protein CASSHRYEQYF.

The V and J genes are TRBV6-4 and TRBJ2-5; 7 bases map to TRBD1. CDR3 length: 15 residues. The V gene's germline CDR1 is MRHNA and CDR2 SNTAGT. V lost 7 bases and J lost 4; bases outside the gene matches: 12. CDR3 bases: TGTGCCAGCACCTCATCGGCAAGGGGGCGAGAGACCCAGTACTTC. Encoded protein: CASTSSARGRETQYF.

The V and J genes are TRBV9 and TRBJ2-1; 8 nucleotides line up with TRBD2. The CDR3 is made up of 15 amino acids. V lost 5 bases, J lost 5 bases, and 9 bases stayed unmatched. Germline V gene lookup returns CDR1 SGDLS and CDR2 YYNGEE. The CDR3 sequence: CASSRAGARNNEQFF. CDR3 bases: TGTGCCAGCAGTCGAGCGGGGGCTCGGAACAATGAGCAGTTCTTC.